One T cell receptor beta chain is described in this entry. Trimming took 7 bases from V and 2 from J; bases not matched to a gene: 23. The CDR3 loop spans 21 amino acids. This sample stems from a study of blood T cell repertoires in COVID-19. For the study at large: Donors in the United States, Italy and Spain gave samples during acute or convalescent COVID-19. The analysed material was cDNA or gDNA that came from T cells, B-cell-depleted T cells, or PBMCs.

Only in-frame clones appear in the TCRdb table, and some are missing; sequencing was by immunoSEQ multiplex PCR. The data show roughly 140,000 clones, with around nine tenths seen just once and more than 5% held by the top ten. This chain joins TRBV23-1 and TRBJ2-6; 7 nucleotides align to TRBD1. TRBV23-1 is given ORF status, its function remaining uncertain. The sequence came from a human donor in a cohort sampled during active COVID-19. Sequencing used peripheral blood. This CDR3 is CASTPVGQLFGTGAGANVLTF. The CDR3 DNA follows: TGCGCCAGCACCCCCGTTGGACAGCTGTTCGGCACAGGGGCTGGGGCCAACGTCCTGACTTTC.